This TCR beta chain was documented in a study of Graves' ophthalmopathy and Graves' hyperthyroidism. Looking at the study overall: Ahead of any treatment, peripheral blood was obtained at the initial diagnosis. Whole-study findings and limits: Forecasting of ophthalmopathy progression by the model achieved approximately 70% sensitivity and approximately 72% specificity.

This clonotype has at least ten counts. What it binds is unknown. Researchers took RNA transcripts and amplified TCR beta CDR3 regions from them. HTBI primers were used in a first-round RT-PCR, which preceded a second-round multiplex PCR. Each CDR3 protein gets one entry after TCRdb re-called the multiplex PCR reads with MiXCR. Of 660,000 or so distinct CDR3 sequences in the sample, about 38% were seen once. Having ophthalmopathy, the donors showed moderate-to-severe activity, CAS ≥3 and NOSPECS ≥4, with disease lasting under 3 months. Patients were left out if they had other autoimmune diseases, uncontrolled infections, pregnancy or lactation. Sequenced: peripheral blood. This receptor was obtained from an adult man with Graves' ophthalmopathy.

The CDR3 region has the DNA TGCAGCGTTGGTCGGGGAATTTCTAACGAGCAGTACTTC. This gives the protein CSVGRGISNEQYF. The V call is TRBV29-1, the J call TRBJ2-7; TRBD2 might be the D (5 bases). Per germline, CDR1 SQVTM and CDR2 ANQGSEA. The V and J ends lost 4 bases and 5 bases respectively, with 15 bases between them. The CDR3 totals 13 residues.